Following are 30 T cell receptor beta chains from one sample sequenced in a study of neurological immune-mediated disorders. Time point meaning: longitudinal time-point 3. MiXCR, run by TCRdb on the 5' RACE reads, gives a single entry per CDR3 protein. The data show fewer than 85,000 distinct CDR3 sequences, with roughly 4.3% seen just once and 5% to 6% held by the top ten. What was sequenced was PBMCs. These receptor sequences come from a woman aged 60 to 75 with multiple sclerosis.

This clonotype was detected many times. V gene TRBV6-5 combines with J gene TRBJ1-4; weak D call: TRBD1 (6 bases). This CDR3 comprises 17 residues. The germline V gene has CDR1 MNHEY and CDR2 SVGAGI. Deletions cut 6 bases from V and 0 bases from J, with 17 bases between. CDR3 coding DNA: TGTGCCAGCAGCCCCGCGGGAAGGGGGACAACTAATGAAAAACTGTTTTTT. This gives the protein CASSPAGRGTTNEKLFF.

This clonotype has a count of ten or more. The chain is built from TRBV5-5 and TRBJ2-2; D not certain. This CDR3 is 15 amino acids long. V lost 0 bases and J lost 5, with 11 bases in between. Germline assignment: CDR1 SGHKS and CDR2 YYEKEE (reference sequence). The CDR3 bases are TGTGCCAGCAGCTTGGAGGGTTTGGAAACCGGGGAGCTGTTTTTT. Its translation: CASSLEGLETGELFF.

This clonotype was counted many times. The V gene is TRBV7-2, the J gene TRBJ2-1; TRBD1 agrees at 7 bases. Germline lookup yields CDR1 SGHTA and CDR2 FQGNSA. V trimming: 1 base; J trimming: 10 bases; junction bases outside the gene matches: 4. The CDR3 covers 13 residues. This chain's CDR3 is CASSLETGREQFF. The DNA for the CDR3 is TGTGCCAGCAGCTTAGAGACAGGGCGGGAGCAGTTCTTC.

Of note for this clonotype: A much bigger clone sits one base away, suggesting this may be a read error. The rearrangement joins TRBV6-2 or TRBV6-3 to TRBJ1-5; D uncertain. Germline CDR1 reads MNHEY; CDR2 reads SVGEGT. This CDR3 region has 15 residues. Between the trimmed V and J ends, which lost 4 bases and 6 bases, there was a span of 16 bases. CDR3 sequence (DNA): TGTGCCAGCAGTTGGGTATCGGCCGGGGTTCAGCCCCAGCATTTT. Translation: CASSWVSAGVQPQHF.

As to this clonotype: One junction end does not reproduce the germline sequence, and a read error may be involved. The rearrangement joins TRBV7-9 to TRBJ1-4, with no clear D. This CDR3 has 12 amino acids. Germline CDR1 and CDR2: SEHNR and FQNEAQ (reference sequence). The CDR3 is CVSSLSTGKLFF. For the CDR3, the DNA is TGTGTCAGCAGCTTAAGTACTGGGAAACTGTTTTTT.

This clonotype was seen more than once but under ten times. The chain recombines TRBV5-1 with TRBJ2-7; D gene ambiguous. CDR1 is SGHRS and CDR2 is YFSETQ in the germline V gene. CDR3 length: 13 amino acids. Trimming shortened V by 4 bases and J by 2 bases, and 10 bases separated the two germline ends. The CDR3 DNA follows: TGCGCCAGCAGCACCGGCCGCGCCTACGAGCAGTACTTC. It specifies CASSTGRAYEQYF.

J is TRBJ1-1 and V is TRBV10-1; tentative D call: TRBD1 (5 bases). With 0 bases removed from V and 5 bases from J, the gap between germline ends came to 10 bases. Germline loops: CDR1 WNHNN, CDR2 SYGVQD (reference sequence). This CDR3 region has 14 residues. The CDR3 is CASSESGPRTEAFF. The CDR3, as DNA: TGCGCCAGCAGTGAGTCGGGGCCGAGGACTGAAGCTTTCTTT.

This clonotype was counted many times. This sequence joins TRBV7-8 and TRBJ1-1, with D hard to call. Germline lookup yields CDR1 SGHVS and CDR2 FQNEAQ. V was cut by 1 base and J by 0 bases, with 15 bases left in between. CDR3 length: 17 amino acids. CDR3 amino acids: CASSLVAVGNLNTEAFF. In DNA, the CDR3 is TGTGCCAGCAGCTTAGTTGCGGTGGGAAACTTGAACACTGAAGCTTTCTTT.

In this sample, this clonotype turned up many times. This rearrangement joins TRBV20-1 to TRBJ2-3; D uncertain. CDR3 length: 11 residues. CDR1 is DFQATT and CDR2 is SNEGSKA in the germline V gene (reference sequence). Between the trimmed V and J ends, which lost 8 bases and 2 bases, there was a span of 8 bases. Here the CDR3 DNA reads TGCAGTTCCCGCGCCACAGATACGCAGTATTTT. Translating gives CSSRATDTQYF.

The chain joins TRBV4-1 to TRBJ1-5, with 10 positions matching TRBD1. Germline V gene sequence: CDR1 MGHRA, CDR2 YSYEKL. This CDR3 contains 16 residues. V trimming: 4 bases; J trimming: 4 bases; junction bases outside the gene matches: 7. This CDR3 reads CASSLGRTGGNQPQHF. In DNA, the CDR3 is TGCGCCAGCAGCCTGGGACGGACAGGGGGTAATCAGCCCCAGCATTTT.

The V gene is TRBV10-1, the J gene TRBJ2-2; perhaps TRBD2 as D (7 bases). Trimming cost V 6 bases and J 2 bases, with 19 bases left between them. The CDR3 spans 17 residues. Germline assignment: CDR1 WNHNN and CDR2 SYGVQD (reference sequence). The CDR3: CASSERPGGLNTGELFF. The DNA for the CDR3 is TGCGCCAGCAGCGAAAGGCCGGGGGGCCTAAACACCGGGGAGCTGTTTTTT.

This clonotype was observed many times. This chain links TRBV6-1 with TRBJ1-5; D ambiguous. The CDR3 covers 14 residues. With 3 bases removed from V and 2 bases from J, the gap between germline ends came to 8 bases. Looked up from germline, CDR1 is MNHNS and CDR2 is SASEGT. The CDR3 reads CASSEGRGNQPQHF. The DNA for the CDR3 is TGTGCCAGCAGTGAGGGTCGGGGCAATCAGCCCCAGCATTTT.

This clonotype came up many times. The chain has TRBV20-1 and TRBJ1-2; 12 nucleotides agree with TRBD1. The CDR3 has 16 residues. CDR1 and CDR2 (germline): DFQATT, SNEGSKA (reference sequence). J was trimmed by 5 bases and V by 0 bases; bases with no gene match: 7. The CDR3 sequence is CSAREDPGQGAYGYTF. In nucleotides, the CDR3 is TGCAGTGCTAGAGAGGACCCGGGACAGGGGGCGTATGGCTACACCTTC.

This sequence joins TRBV6-5 and TRBJ1-1; no clear D gene. V was cut by 11 bases and J by 2 bases, with 12 bases left in between. The CDR3 is made up of 12 amino acids. The germline CDR1 and CDR2 sequences are MNHEY and SVGAGI. This CDR3 reads CAARTGNTEAFF. The CDR3 nucleotides read TGTGCCGCCAGGACGGGAAACACTGAAGCTTTCTTT.

This clonotype occurred many times. V usage is TRBV5-1 and J usage is TRBJ2-6; 9 bases map to TRBD1. Germline V gives CDR1 SGHRS, CDR2 YFSETQ. This CDR3 is built from 17 residues. The V segment lost 4 bases and the J segment 0 bases; nucleotides outside the gene matches: 5. The CDR3 reads CASSTTGGSSGANVLTF. Written as DNA, the CDR3 is TGCGCCAGCAGCACGACAGGGGGGAGCTCTGGGGCCAACGTCCTGACTTTC.

This clonotype was picked up many times. V gene TRBV3-1 combines with J gene TRBJ2-2; TRBD2 matches 8 bases. Losses at the gene ends were 5 bases for V and 1 base for J; bases not matched to a gene: 9. Germline values: CDR1 LGHDT, CDR2 YNNKEL (reference sequence). The CDR3 is 17 amino acids. The chain's CDR3 is CASSSFLAGGNTGELFF. The CDR3 DNA follows: TGTGCCAGCAGCTCCTTTCTGGCGGGGGGGAACACCGGGGAGCTGTTTTTT.

This clonotype was recorded many times. J is TRBJ2-7 and V is TRBV10-3; 9 nucleotides line up with TRBD2. Germline CDR1 is ENHRY and CDR2 is SYGVKD. This CDR3 spans 15 amino acids. V shed 0 bases and J 2 bases; nucleotides not matched to a gene: 2. CDR3 sequence reads: CAISESLAGTYEQYF. In DNA form, the CDR3 reads TGTGCCATCAGTGAGTCGCTAGCGGGGACCTACGAGCAGTACTTC.

This clonotype has at least ten counts. The gene calls are TRBV20-1 and TRBJ1-2; TRBD1 is a possible D gene (5 bases). The CDR3 totals 13 residues. Trimming left V 6 bases short and J 8 bases short, with 19 bases between. Per the germline V gene, CDR1 is DFQATT and CDR2 is SNEGSKA (reference sequence). The CDR3 DNA is TGCAGTGCCGTAAAACCCGGGGGTGGCGGCTACACCTTC. Amino acids: CSAVKPGGGGYTF.

The table lists this clonotype with many counts. The chain joins TRBV27 to TRBJ1-3; D gene ambiguous. The CDR3 is made up of 15 amino acids. The V and J ends lost 5 bases and 0 bases respectively, with 11 bases between them. CDR1 is MNHEY and CDR2 is SMNVEV in the germline V gene (reference sequence). CDR3 in amino acids: CASSPAQSSGNTIYF. CDR3 bases: TGTGCCAGCAGTCCGGCGCAGAGCTCTGGAAACACCATATATTTT.

This clonotype was recorded many times. The chain carries TRBV12-3 or TRBV12-4 and TRBJ1-5; D is unresolved. V lost 5 bases and J lost 9, with 14 bases in between. CDR3 length: 13 amino acids. The CDR3 region has the DNA TGTGCCAGCAGTCTAGACATCCGTATGCCCCAGCATTTT. Residues: CASSLDIRMPQHF.

This clonotype was observed at least ten times. The chain couples TRBV29-1 to TRBJ1-5, with D unclear. The ends were cut back, 3 bases at V and 6 bases at J, with 12 bases in the middle. Looked up from germline, CDR1 is SQVTM and CDR2 is ANQGSEA. There are 13 residues in the CDR3. DNA of the CDR3: TGCAGCGTTGATACGGGGAAAGGTCAGCCCCAGCATTTT. Translation: CSVDTGKGQPQHF. Combining the CDR3 with reference TRBV29-1 and TRBJ1-5 gives the whole variable domain SAVISQKPSRDICQRGTSLTIQCQVDSQVTMMFWYRQQPGQSLTLIATANQGSEATYESGFVIDKFPISRPNLTFSTLTVSNMSPEDSSIYLCSVDTGKGQPQHFGDGTRLSIL.

This clonotype has only a few counts. This chain links TRBV7-6 with TRBJ2-6; the match to TRBD1 covers 8 bases. Germline V gives CDR1 SGHVS, CDR2 FNYEAQ. Trimming at V came to 5 bases and at J to 0 bases, leaving 3 bases not matched to a gene. The CDR3 consists of 16 residues. DNA for the CDR3: TGTGCCAGCAGCCCAGACAGGGGCTCTGGGGCCAACGTCCTGACTTTC. It encodes CASSPDRGSGANVLTF.

This clonotype has at least ten counts. The chain combines TRBV5-1 with TRBJ2-5; 13 positions agree with TRBD2. Germline CDR1 reads SGHRS; CDR2 reads YFSETQ. V trimming: 4 bases; J trimming: 2 bases; junction bases outside the gene matches: 5. The CDR3 consists of 16 residues. CDR3 residues: CASSPQGLAGQETQYF. The CDR3 nucleotides read TGCGCCAGCAGCCCCCAGGGACTAGCGGGGCAAGAGACCCAGTACTTC. Drawing the rest from reference TRBV5-1 and TRBJ2-5, the complete variable domain is KAGVTQTPRYLIKTRGQQVTLSCSPISGHRSVSWYQQTPGQGLQFLFEYFSETQRNKGNFPGRFSGRQFSNSRSEMNVSTLELGDSALYLCASSPQGLAGQETQYFGPGTRLLVL.

This clonotype showed up many times. CDR3 bases: TGTGCCAGCAGTTGGACGCCAGGGGGTACACGGGGCGAGCAGTACTTC. This codes for CASSWTPGGTRGEQYF. The V call is TRBV6-5, the J call TRBJ2-7; 7 bases agree with TRBD1. This CDR3 region has 16 residues. Trimming removed 4 bases from V and 6 bases from J; junction bases left unmatched: 15. Germline CDR1 reads MNHEY; CDR2 reads SVGAGI.

The sample holds many counts of this clonotype. The gene calls are TRBV4-1 and TRBJ2-1; 7 bases are a match to TRBD2. The CDR3 spans 13 residues. The germline V gene has CDR1 MGHRA and CDR2 YSYEKL. Trimming at V came to 1 base and at J to 15 bases, leaving 9 bases not matched to a gene. Written as DNA, the CDR3 is TGCGCCAGCAGCCAAGCCCGGGGGGAAAGGGGGTTCTTC. As protein: CASSQARGERGFF.

The CDR3 spells CSASPSAGGTYEQYF. CDR3 DNA: TGCAGTGCTAGCCCCTCGGCAGGGGGAACCTACGAGCAGTACTTC. The rearrangement joins TRBV20-1 to TRBJ2-7; 7 bases align to TRBD1. Germline CDR1 and CDR2: DFQATT and SNEGSKA (reference sequence). The CDR3 runs 15 residues. With 3 bases clipped from V and 2 bases from J, the junction kept 10 bases outside the gene matches.

This clonotype was recorded many times. The rearrangement links TRBV11-3 to TRBJ2-1; D might be TRBD1 (5 bases). The CDR3 length is 15 residues. Trimming left V 0 bases short and J 3 bases short, with 9 bases between. Germline V gene data show CDR1 as SGHNT and CDR2 as YENEEA. This CDR3 reads CASSLDGAVYNEQFF. CDR3 nucleotide sequence: TGTGCCAGCAGCTTAGATGGGGCAGTCTACAATGAGCAGTTCTTC.

This clonotype occurred many times. The chain has TRBV12-3 or TRBV12-4 and TRBJ2-5; D not resolved. This CDR3 is 15 amino acids long. V lost 5 bases and J 2 bases, leaving 15 bases between the germline ends. The chain's CDR3 is CASSPNTGSQETQYF. The CDR3 DNA sequence: TGTGCCAGCAGTCCGAACACCGGATCTCAAGAGACCCAGTACTTC.

This clonotype was counted at least ten times. The chain has TRBV5-1 and TRBJ1-3, with D unresolved. Germline values: CDR1 SGHRS, CDR2 YFSETQ. The CDR3 sequence is 16 residues long. The germline V and J ends were trimmed by 5 bases and 3 bases, with 18 bases remaining between them. CDR3 sequence reads: CASRTEPTASGNTIYF. In nucleotides, the CDR3 is TGCGCCAGCAGGACTGAACCGACTGCGAGTGGAAACACCATATATTTT.

This clonotype has a count of ten or more. The rearrangement links TRBV6-5 to TRBJ1-1; D is possibly TRBD1 (6 bases). Trimming shortened V by 10 bases and J by 11 bases, and 14 bases separated the two germline ends. The CDR3 is 10 residues long. CDR1 and CDR2 from the germline V gene are MNHEY and SVGAGI. CDR3 bases: TGTGCCACCTACGACAGGTCGGCTTTCTTT. Translation: CATYDRSAFF.